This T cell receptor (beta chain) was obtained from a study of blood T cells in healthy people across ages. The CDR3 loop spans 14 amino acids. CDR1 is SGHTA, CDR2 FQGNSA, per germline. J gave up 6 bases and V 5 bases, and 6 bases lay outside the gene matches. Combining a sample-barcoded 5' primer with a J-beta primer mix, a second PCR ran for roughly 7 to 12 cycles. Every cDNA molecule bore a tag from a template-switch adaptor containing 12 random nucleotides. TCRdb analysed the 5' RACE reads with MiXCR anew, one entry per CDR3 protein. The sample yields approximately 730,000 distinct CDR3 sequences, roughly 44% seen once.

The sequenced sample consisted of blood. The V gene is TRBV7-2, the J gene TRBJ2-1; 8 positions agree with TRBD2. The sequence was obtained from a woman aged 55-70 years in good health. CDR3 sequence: CASSQSGLANEQFF. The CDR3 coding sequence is TGTGCCAGCAGCCAGTCAGGACTAGCCAATGAGCAGTTCTTC.